This T cell receptor beta chain was sequenced for a study of monozygotic twins with inflammatory bowel disease. Germline CDR1 and CDR2: SGHRS and YFSETQ. CDR3 size: 17 residues. Findings of the study overall: Clonotypes shared with others were fewer in IBD patients than in healthy twins, especially with disease activity.

The study subjected TCRalpha and TCRbeta cDNA to two nested PCRs of roughly 16 and 10 cycles. After re-calling the 5' RACE reads, TCRdb lists one entry per CDR3 protein, DNA absent. This table holds roughly 200,000 distinct CDR3 sequences. As regards this clonotype: Antigen unknown.

The chain couples TRBV5-1 to TRBJ2-3; TCRdb's D call of TRBD1 is untestable without DNA. The clonotype comes from a human donor with ulcerative colitis or Crohn's disease, or a healthy co-twin of an affected twin (not recorded which). Sequencing was performed on blood. CDR3 loop: CASRPTDRALSTDTQYF.